These 22 T cell receptor beta chains were sequenced from one sample in a study of T cell clonality in common variable immunodeficiency. Clones were sequenced by immunoSEQ multiplex PCR, and TCRdb holds only the in-frame ones, with some missing. This record lists approximately 81,000 clones, none seen once only, and the top ten clones contain around 0.8%. Input material: peripheral blood mononuclear cells. These receptors were taken from a person aged 18 to 70 in good health.

Ten or more counts support this clone. Coverage ceases 3 residues before the CDR3 finishes, and the germline J gene fills in the end. The gene calls are TRBV20-1 and TRBJ2-5, with TRBD2 matching over 10 bases. The junction had 8 bases not matched to a gene; V was cut back by 3 bases and J by 4 bases. The CDR3 contains 15 residues. The germline V gene has CDR1 DFQATT and CDR2 SNEGSKA (reference sequence). The CDR3 reads CSARVSGRSGETQYF. The CDR3 DNA, read in part, is TGCAGTGCTAGGGTTAGCGGGAGGTCTGGAGAGACC.

This clone has a count of ten or more. A junction boundary mismatches the germline segment, possibly from a read error. The sequence runs out 3 residues before the end of the CDR3; the remainder is reconstructed from the germline J gene. The J gene is TRBJ2-2, the V gene TRBV4-2; D is ambiguous. CDR3 size: 15 residues. Germline CDR1 is LGHNA and CDR2 is YNFKEQ. The CDR3 reads CASSQDHVNTGELFF. The sequenced part of the CDR3 DNA is TGCGCCAGCAGCCAAGATCATGTCAACACCGGGGAG.

This clone was detected many times. The read stops 3 residues short of the end of the CDR3; the missing end is completed from the germline J gene. The chain is built from TRBV20-1 and TRBJ1-1; perhaps TRBD1 as D (6 bases). Germline CDR1 and CDR2: DFQATT and SNEGSKA (reference sequence). The CDR3 loop spans 12 amino acids. The CDR3 is CSARTASGAAFF. The sequenced CDR3 bases are TGCAGTGCTCGGACAGCTTCGGGAGCA.

At least ten counts were recorded for this clone. The CDR3 end is not reached by the read, which stops 3 residues before it; the germline J gene fills it in. This specimen includes other DNA sequences encoding the same CDR3. The chain uses TRBV9 and TRBJ2-7; 7 bases match TRBD2. The germline gives CDR1 SGDLS, CDR2 YYNGEE. CDR3 length: 15 residues. Germline trimming cut 0 bases from V and 1 base from J; bases unmatched to any gene: 4. Partial CDR3 DNA: TGTGCCAGCAGCGTAGACCCTAGCGGTTCCTACGAG. Its translation: CASSVDPSGSYE. The complete CDR3 sequence is CASSVDPSGSYEQYF.

This clone has a count of ten or more. The read falls 3 residues short of the CDR3 end, and the missing part is taken from the germline J gene. This chain links TRBV6-1 with TRBJ1-5, with D maybe TRBD1 (5 bases). CDR3 length: 14 residues. Trimming left V 1 base short and J 7 bases short, with 11 bases between. The germline V gene has CDR1 MNHNS and CDR2 SASEGT. The CDR3 DNA, read in part, is TGTGCCAGCAGTGAAGGGACAAGCGGGCAGCCC. As protein: CASSEGTSGQP. The whole CDR3 protein is CASSEGTSGQPQHF.

In its sample, this clone was seen many times. The sequenced CDR3 bases are TGTGCCAGCAGCCCCCGGTTCGGAAAA. This translates into CASSPRFGK. The CDR3 reads in full as CASSPRFGKLFF. The chain links TRBV7-9 to TRBJ1-4; no clear D. The missing CDR3 end, 3 residues past where the read stops, is filled in from the germline J gene. This CDR3 region has 12 residues. The V end lost 5 bases, the J end lost 10 bases, and 11 bases lay between the germline ends. CDR1 and CDR2 from the germline V gene are SEHNR and FQNEAQ (reference sequence). Complete variable domain (other parts from reference TRBV7-9 and TRBJ1-4): DTGVSQNPRHKITKRGQNVTFRCDPISEHNRLYWYRQTLGQGPEFLTYFQNEAQLEKSRLLSDRFSAERPKGSFSTLEIQRTEQGDSAMYLCASSPRFGKLFFGSGTQLSVL.

This clone was detected only a few times. The CDR3 end falls 3 residues outside the read, so it is completed with the germline J gene. This chain uses TRBV11-3 with TRBJ2-3, with D unresolved. Trimming removed 1 base from V and 2 bases from J, with 7 bases in between. The length of the CDR3 is 14 residues. Germline lookup yields CDR1 SGHNT and CDR2 YENEEA. The CDR3 spells CASSLGGNTDTQYF. The part of the CDR3 DNA that was read is TGTGCCAGCAGCTTAGGTGGCAACACAGATACG.

This clone was observed at least ten times. With the read ending 3 residues before the CDR3 end, the germline J gene is used to fill in that end. V and J are TRBV20-1 and TRBJ2-3; a weak D match, TRBD2 (6 bases). CDR1 is DFQATT, CDR2 SNEGSKA, per germline (reference sequence). Trimming took 6 bases from V and 0 from J, leaving 16 bases between them. The CDR3 spans 15 residues. CDR3 in amino acids: CSALRRSGSTDTQYF. The DNA read from the CDR3 is TGCAGTGCCCTCCGCAGGAGCGGGAGCACAGATACG.

This clone was seen ten or more times. The read is 3 residues too short to cover the CDR3 end, so that end is filled in from the germline J gene. The chain uses TRBV19 and TRBJ2-1; 7 bases fit TRBD2. In germline, CDR1 is LNHDA, CDR2 SQIVND (reference sequence). Trimming cost V 3 bases and J 9 bases; bases outside gene matches: 8. There are 14 residues in the CDR3. CDR3 DNA (partial): TGTGCCAGTAGTATCGCGGCGGGAGCGGGTGAG. Translated: CASSIAAGAGE. In full, the CDR3 is CASSIAAGAGEQFF.

This clone was picked up many times. The DNA ends 3 residues before the CDR3 does, and the rest of the CDR3 is filled in from the germline J gene. This rearrangement joins TRBV30 to TRBJ1-1; D remains ambiguous. The V end lost 0 bases, the J end lost 0 bases, and 5 bases lay between the germline ends. The CDR3 loop spans 13 amino acids. The germline CDR1 and CDR2 sequences are GTSNPN and SVGIG (reference sequence). The sequenced CDR3 bases are TGTGCCTGGAGTGTACTAATGAACACTGAA. Translating gives CAWSVLMNTE. The full CDR3 protein is CAWSVLMNTEAFF.

This clone was counted at least ten times. The read ends 3 residues shy of where the CDR3 ends; the end is completed using the germline J gene. V usage is TRBV7-2 and J usage is TRBJ2-7; D call uncertain. CDR1 and CDR2 (germline): SGHTA, FQGNSA. V gave up 2 bases and J gave up 4 bases, with 12 bases separating them. CDR3 length equals 14 residues. CDR3 sequence: CASSLSRHGYEQYF. The sequenced part of the CDR3 DNA is TGTGCCAGCAGCTTATCAAGGCACGGGTACGAG.

This clone was counted many times. The sequence runs out 3 residues before the end of the CDR3; the remainder is reconstructed from the germline J gene. The rearrangement joins TRBV7-3 to TRBJ1-2; D is perhaps TRBD1 (5 bases). Trimming took 5 bases from V and 0 from J, leaving 13 bases between them. Germline values: CDR1 SGHTA, CDR2 FQGTGA. The CDR3 consists of 15 residues. The sequenced CDR3 bases are TGTGCCAGCAGCCTCAGAGGGGACTCTAACTATGGC. This codes for CASSLRGDSNYG. The whole CDR3 protein reads CASSLRGDSNYGYTF.

This clone was picked up many times. The read gets to within 3 residues of the CDR3 end, and the germline J gene fills in the rest. The chain couples TRBV7-2 to TRBJ1-4, with unresolved D. Germline loops: CDR1 SGHTA, CDR2 FQGNSA. The CDR3 totals 14 residues. Trimming shortened V by 2 bases and J by 2 bases, and 6 bases separated the two germline ends. The DNA read from the CDR3 is TGTGCCAGCAGCTTATGGGCGACTAATGAAAAA. Translating it yields CASSLWATNEK. The complete CDR3 reads CASSLWATNEKLFF.

This clone was observed at least ten times. The CDR3 end is not reached by the read, which stops 3 residues before it; the germline J gene fills it in. This sequence joins TRBV7-8 and TRBJ2-7, with 10 bases that match TRBD2. The V segment lost 2 bases and the J segment 3 bases; nucleotides outside the gene matches: 4. Germline V gene sequence: CDR1 SGHVS, CDR2 FQNEAQ. The CDR3 spans 15 residues. The sequenced part of the CDR3 DNA is TGTGCCAGCAGCTTACCTAGCGGGAGCAACTACGAG. Its protein is CASSLPSGSNYE. The CDR3, in full, reads CASSLPSGSNYEQYF.

There are many counts of this clone. The read falls 3 residues short of the CDR3 end, and the missing part is taken from the germline J gene. The chain is built from TRBV7-2 and TRBJ2-7; 7 bases line up with TRBD2. V gave up 1 base and J gave up 3 bases; unmatched junction bases: 6. The CDR3 is 15 residues long. Germline V gives CDR1 SGHTA, CDR2 FQGNSA. CDR3 protein: CASSLVGGEGYEQYF. The sequenced part of the CDR3 DNA is TGTGCCAGCAGCTTAGTGGGGGGGGAAGGCTACGAG.

This clone was found many times. The CDR3 end is not reached by the read, which stops 3 residues before it; the germline J gene fills it in. The chain carries TRBV6-2 or TRBV6-3 and TRBJ2-5; TRBD2 matches at 11 bases. The CDR3 is made up of 15 amino acids. Germline CDR1 and CDR2: MNHEY and SVGEGT. J gave up 1 base and V 6 bases, and 4 bases lay outside the gene matches. CDR3 amino acids: CASSQGLAGQETQYF. CDR3 DNA, as far as it was read: TGTGCCAGCAGCCAAGGACTAGCGGGCCAAGAGACC.

This clone showed up many times. A read error may produce the germline difference seen at one junction end. The read ends 3 residues shy of where the CDR3 ends; the end is completed using the germline J gene. V is TRBV3-1 (or the pseudogene TRBV3-2) and J is TRBJ1-6; a weak D match, TRBD1 (5 bases). The CDR3 is 14 residues long. Germline CDR1 and CDR2: LGHDT and YNNKEL (reference sequence). CDR3 DNA (partial): TGTGCCAGCAGCAAAGAGTCAGGGAACTCACCC. Its protein is CASSKESGNSP. The whole CDR3 sequence reads CASSKESGNSPLHF.

This clone has a count of ten or more. The CDR3 bases that were read are TGTGCCAGCAGCCAAGTCGCGGGAGTAGGCAATGAG. It is translated as CASSQVAGVGNE. The entire CDR3 is CASSQVAGVGNEQFF. The chain combines TRBV14 with TRBJ2-1; 7 positions agree with TRBD2. The CDR3 is cut off 3 residues early in the read; its end comes from the germline J gene. V gave up 1 base and J gave up 6 bases; unmatched junction bases: 6. The germline CDR1 and CDR2 sequences are SGHDN and FVKESK. This CDR3 contains 15 residues.

The table lists this clone with many counts. With the read ending 3 residues before the CDR3 end, the germline J gene is used to fill in that end. The gene calls are TRBV20-1 and TRBJ2-1; 10 nucleotides match TRBD2. After removal of 5 bases from V and 6 bases from J, the junction contained 7 bases not matched to a gene. This CDR3 has 14 amino acids. Germline assignment: CDR1 DFQATT and CDR2 SNEGSKA (reference sequence). The CDR3 reads CSASLAGRSNEQFF. CDR3 DNA, as far as it was read: TGCAGTGCTTCACTAGCGGGGAGATCCAATGAG.

This clone showed up many times. Coverage ceases 3 residues before the CDR3 finishes, and the germline J gene fills in the end. This chain uses TRBV6-1 with TRBJ2-7; tentative D call: TRBD1 (5 bases). V shed 0 bases and J shed 0 bases, with 12 bases lying between them. This CDR3 has 16 residues. The germline gives CDR1 MNHNS, CDR2 SASEGT. Partial CDR3 DNA: TGTGCCAGCAGTGAAGCGCTTCCCAGGGCCTCCTACGAG. This codes for CASSEALPRASYE. The CDR3, in full, reads CASSEALPRASYEQYF.

This clone was detected many times. The missing CDR3 end, 3 residues past where the read stops, is filled in from the germline J gene. J is TRBJ2-3 and V is TRBV5-4, with a weak D call TRBD2 (6 bases). V was pared by 1 base and J by 2 bases, with 11 bases between. CDR3 length equals 15 residues. Germline assignment: CDR1 SGHNT and CDR2 YYREEE (reference sequence). The CDR3 protein is CASSLSGQTTDTQYF. The CDR3 bases that were read are TGTGCCAGCAGCTTGAGCGGGCAGACCACAGATACG.

Ten or more counts support this clone. The read falls 3 residues short of the CDR3 end, and the missing part is taken from the germline J gene. The chain uses TRBV7-3 and TRBJ2-1; 13 bases align to TRBD2. The germline gives CDR1 SGHTA, CDR2 FQGTGA. The CDR3 loop spans 17 amino acids. Unmatched junction bases numbered 5, after V lost 5 bases and J lost 1 base. CDR3 protein: CASSRRGLAGSYNEQFF. CDR3 DNA, as far as it was read: TGTGCCAGCAGCCGAAGGGGACTAGCGGGGTCCTACAATGAG.